The 5 T cell receptor beta chains below all came from one sample that was sequenced in a study of T cells after posttransplantation cyclophosphamide. The method was immunoSEQ multiplex PCR; TCRdb's version includes in-frame clones alone and lacks a portion of them. The repertoire includes roughly 20,000 clones, around 70% of them detected once, and 25% to 35% sits in the top ten. Cyclophosphamide on days +3 and +4 followed busulfan-fludarabine conditioning and a marrow graft. Sequenced here: PBMCs, sampled after an allogeneic stem cell transplant with post-transplant cyclophosphamide. The receptor set was obtained from a male patient aged 25 to 39 who received an allogeneic stem cell transplant from a related donor, was CMV-positive, and had acute GVHD only. Some T cells may originate from the graft donor.

V is TRBV11-2 and J is TRBJ2-7, with 8 bases matching TRBD1. The germline V gene encodes CDR1 SGHAT and CDR2 FQNNGV. V lost 7 bases and J lost 1; bases outside the gene matches: 6. The CDR3 is 14 residues long. The CDR3 DNA follows: TGTGCCAGCAAACCGGGACAGGCGTCCTACGAGCAGTACTTC. Its translation: CASKPGQASYEQYF.

The CDR3 DNA reads TGTGCCAGCAGTGGGGCGCTGCACTCCTACGAGCAGTACTTC. It translates to CASSGALHSYEQYF. The V gene is TRBV6-5, the J gene TRBJ2-7; the D gene is possibly TRBD1 (5 bases). CDR1 and CDR2 from the germline V gene are MNHEY and SVGAGI. The CDR3 runs 14 residues. The V and J ends lost 5 bases and 0 bases respectively, with 11 bases between them.

The rearrangement links TRBV19 to TRBJ2-3; 9 bases fit TRBD2. The CDR3 length is 19 residues. The J segment lost 0 bases and the V segment lost 2 bases, leaving 12 bases of the junction unmatched. Germline CDR1 is LNHDA and CDR2 is SQIVND (reference sequence). The CDR3 DNA is TGTGCCAGTAGTATACAGCGGGGGGCGAGATACACTAGCACAGATACGCAGTATTTT. Translating gives CASSIQRGARYTSTDTQYF.

The chain recombines TRBV5-6 with TRBJ1-2, with D uncertain. Per the germline V gene, CDR1 is SGHDT and CDR2 is YYEEEE. V lost 2 bases and J 7 bases, leaving 12 bases between the germline ends. The CDR3 length is 13 residues. The DNA for the CDR3 is TGTGCCAGCAGCTTATTGGCCTCTCTTGGCTACACCTTC. Translation: CASSLLASLGYTF.

The chain has TRBV7-8 and TRBJ1-1; D not certain. The CDR3 has 13 amino acids. Germline assignment: CDR1 SGHVS and CDR2 FQNEAQ. The V end was cut by 1 base, the J end by 6 bases, with 9 bases between. The CDR3 DNA reads as TGTGCCAGCAGCTTAGGAACGAGGGCTGAAGCTTTCTTT. The encoded protein is CASSLGTRAEAFF.